The 26 T cell receptor beta chains below all came from one sample that was sequenced in a study of T cell repertoires in cytomegalovirus infection. No antigen has been identified for these receptors. TCRdb reprocessed the reads via MiXCR and lists one record per CDR3 protein. The repertoire consists of 350,000 to 400,000 distinct CDR3 sequences, with roughly 36% occurring once and the leading ten covering 13%. The sequenced sample was cultured PBMCs, obtained from culture after CMV antigen stimulation. The receptors here all came from a human donor in good health (CMV status not recorded). Some clones in this sample may be carry-over from other donors' samples.

This clonotype was counted many times. CDR3 loop: CASSLRDSSYSNQPQHF. CDR3 DNA sequence: TGTGCCAGCAGCTTACGGGACTCCTCATATAGCAATCAGCCCCAGCATTTT. V usage is TRBV7-8 and J usage is TRBJ1-5, with D possibly being TRBD1 (5 bases). Germline V gene sequence: CDR1 SGHVS, CDR2 FQNEAQ. CDR3 length: 17 residues. V lost 2 bases and J lost 0, with 14 bases in between.

The chain joins TRBV20-1 to TRBJ2-2; TRBD1 is a possible D gene (5 bases). V lost 4 bases and J lost 9, with 9 bases in between. The CDR3 is made up of 11 amino acids. Germline lookup yields CDR1 DFQATT and CDR2 SNEGSKA (reference sequence). The CDR3 protein is CSAKGSRELFF. Written as DNA, the CDR3 is TGCAGTGCTAAGGGGTCCAGGGAGCTGTTTTTT.

The chain has TRBV10-3 and TRBJ1-2; D is undetermined. This CDR3 region has 12 residues. Trimming cost V 0 bases and J 7 bases, with 6 bases left between them. Germline loops: CDR1 ENHRY, CDR2 SYGVKD. The CDR3 loop is CAISESTVGYTF. CDR3 in DNA: TGTGCCATCAGTGAGTCGACTGTTGGCTACACCTTC.

This clonotype has a single count. The CDR3: CASTPQDDSYEQYF. CDR3 nucleotide sequence: TGTGCCAGCACCCCACAGGACGATTCCTACGAGCAGTACTTC. V usage is TRBV12-3 or TRBV12-4 and J usage is TRBJ2-7, with D tentatively TRBD1 (5 bases). This CDR3 comprises 14 residues. Trimming left V 7 bases short and J 1 base short, with 14 bases between.

This clonotype was observed many times. The chain has TRBV24-1 and TRBJ1-5; weak D call: TRBD1 (5 bases). V lost 6 bases and J lost 3, with 8 bases in between. The CDR3 totals 13 residues. Germline V gives CDR1 KGHDR, CDR2 SFDVKD. CDR3 in DNA: TGTGCCACCAGTAAGGGGTACAATCAGCCCCAGCATTTT. Translation gives CATSKGYNQPQHF.

This chain's CDR3 is CASSRDRVGEKLFF. The CDR3 DNA follows: TGTGCCAGCAGTAGGGACAGGGTGGGTGAAAAACTGTTTTTT. J is TRBJ1-4 and V is TRBV6-6; 9 positions agree with TRBD1. V dropped 5 bases and J dropped 7; count of bases not matched to a gene: 5. Germline CDR1 is MNHNY and CDR2 is SVGAGI (reference sequence). The CDR3 loop spans 14 amino acids.

This clonotype was counted ten times or more. V is TRBV12-3 or TRBV12-4 and J is TRBJ1-5; maybe TRBD1 (5 bases). The CDR3 is made up of 15 amino acids. The V end was cut by 5 bases, the J end by 3 bases, with 14 bases between. The CDR3 loop is CASSLDSRYNQPQHF. CDR3 sequence (DNA): TGTGCCAGCAGTCTAGACAGCCGATACAATCAGCCCCAGCATTTT.

The table lists this clonotype with many counts. The J gene is TRBJ2-3, the V gene TRBV6-1; 12 nucleotides line up with TRBD2. This CDR3 comprises 15 residues. With 2 bases clipped from V and 4 bases from J, the junction kept 1 base outside the gene matches. Germline CDR1 is MNHNS and CDR2 is SASEGT. Here the CDR3 DNA reads TGTGCCAGCAGTGAACTAGCGGGAGGGCCAGATACGCAGTATTTT. This codes for CASSELAGGPDTQYF.

This clonotype was found once. V gene TRBV24-1 combines with J gene TRBJ2-3; a weak D match, TRBD1 (5 bases). Germline assignment: CDR1 KGHDR and CDR2 SFDVKD. The CDR3 loop spans 15 amino acids. V lost 4 bases to trimming and J lost 4 bases, with 14 bases between them. Here the CDR3 reads CATSDQPSGSDTQYF. CDR3 bases: TGTGCCACCAGTGACCAGCCGTCAGGGTCAGATACGCAGTATTTT.

The CDR3 protein is CASSQEGSLGTYDSPLHF. The CDR3 bases are TGCGCCAGCAGCCAAGAAGGAAGCTTGGGGACATATGATTCACCCCTCCACTTT. The genes are TRBV4-1 and TRBJ1-6; tentatively, D is TRBD1 (6 bases). Trimming cost V 0 bases and J 8 bases, with 20 bases left between them. Per the germline V gene, CDR1 is MGHRA and CDR2 is YSYEKL. The CDR3 consists of 18 residues.

The V and J genes are TRBV4-1 and TRBJ2-1; a weak D match, TRBD2 (6 bases). The germline gives CDR1 MGHRA, CDR2 YSYEKL. This CDR3 is built from 17 residues. V lost 0 bases to trimming and J lost 0 bases, with 12 bases between them. CDR3 DNA: TGCGCCAGCAGCCAAGATCTGGCGGGAAGCTCCTACAATGAGCAGTTCTTC. Its translation: CASSQDLAGSSYNEQFF.

The chain is built from TRBV9 and TRBJ2-3; 10 bases are shared with TRBD2. Losses at the gene ends were 0 bases for V and 5 bases for J; bases not matched to a gene: 6. Germline lookup yields CDR1 SGDLS and CDR2 YYNGEE. CDR3 length equals 16 residues. Here the CDR3 DNA reads TGTGCCAGCAGCGTAGACGTAGCGGGAGGCCTAGATACGCAGTATTTT. Its protein product is CASSVDVAGGLDTQYF.

This chain links TRBV28 with TRBJ1-4; unclear D gene. The CDR3 totals 13 residues. Germline-derived CDR1 and CDR2 are MDHEN and SYDVKM. V shed 5 bases and J shed 7 bases, with 11 bases lying between them. The CDR3 reads CASSLPPGEKLFF. CDR3 DNA sequence: TGTGCCAGCAGTCTTCCGCCGGGTGAAAAACTGTTTTTT.

The chain is built from TRBV2 and TRBJ2-7, with TRBD1 matching over 7 bases. V dropped 3 bases and J dropped 0; count of bases not matched to a gene: 5. Germline V gene sequence: CDR1 SNHLY, CDR2 FYNNEI. The CDR3 length is 15 residues. CDR3 protein: CASSDGAGGSYEQYV. The CDR3 DNA reads TGTGCCAGCAGTGATGGAGCAGGGGGCTCCTACGAGCAGTACGTC.

The chain joins TRBV4-3 to TRBJ1-2; possible D gene TRBD1, 5 bases. The CDR3 length is 15 residues. Germline V lookup: CDR1 LGHNA, CDR2 YSLEER. V lost 1 base and J lost 8, with 17 bases in between. This CDR3 is CASSQVRGKVGGYTF. The CDR3 coding sequence is TGCGCCAGCAGCCAAGTTCGGGGCAAGGTGGGGGGCTACACCTTC.

This chain connects TRBV7-8 to TRBJ2-5; 8 bases match TRBD2. With 5 bases clipped from V and 6 bases from J, the junction kept 11 bases outside the gene matches. In germline, CDR1 is SGHVS, CDR2 FQNEAQ. The CDR3 runs to 15 residues. The CDR3 loop reads CASSPRSSGKKTQYF. CDR3 bases: TGTGCCAGCAGCCCCCGGAGTAGCGGGAAAAAGACCCAGTACTTC.

This clonotype has only a few counts. This CDR3 reads CASSPWDRDVEAFF. The CDR3 region has the DNA TGTGCCAGTAGTCCGTGGGACAGGGATGTTGAAGCTTTCTTT. The chain carries TRBV19 and TRBJ1-1; 9 bases are shared with TRBD1. V dropped 5 bases and J dropped 7; count of bases not matched to a gene: 8. This CDR3 is 14 amino acids long. Germline V gene data show CDR1 as LNHDA and CDR2 as SQIVND (reference sequence). The full variable domain, completed using reference TRBV19 and TRBJ1-1, is DGGITQSPKYLFRKEGQNVTLSCEQNLNHDAMYWYRQDPGQGLRLIYYSQIVNDFQKGDIAEGYSVSREKKESFPLTVTSAQKNPTAFYLCASSPWDRDVEAFFGQGTRLTVV.

The J gene is TRBJ2-1, the V gene TRBV24-1, with a tentative D call TRBD2 (5 bases). V gave up 7 bases and J gave up 3 bases, with 18 bases separating them. Germline assignment: CDR1 KGHDR and CDR2 SFDVKD. The CDR3 totals 16 residues. The CDR3: CATRASSGRGYNEQFF. The CDR3 region has the DNA TGTGCCACCAGGGCTTCAAGTGGTCGGGGCTACAATGAGCAGTTCTTC.

V and J are TRBV7-2 and TRBJ2-5; 9 nucleotides match TRBD1. This CDR3 comprises 16 residues. The germline V gene encodes CDR1 SGHTA and CDR2 FQGNSA. Trimming at V came to 1 base and at J to 4 bases, leaving 7 bases not matched to a gene. The CDR3 region is CASSLVQGAGGETQYF. Here the CDR3 DNA reads TGTGCCAGCAGCTTAGTACAGGGGGCAGGCGGAGAGACCCAGTACTTC.

This clonotype was found a few times. V is TRBV6-1 and J is TRBJ2-7; D not resolved. Germline CDR1 is MNHNS and CDR2 is SASEGT. This CDR3 is 16 amino acids long. V dropped 0 bases and J dropped 0 bases, with 12 bases sitting between them. The CDR3 reads CASSEARVFPSYEQYF. Written as DNA, the CDR3 is TGTGCCAGCAGTGAAGCGCGTGTCTTCCCCTCCTACGAGCAGTACTTC.

The J gene is TRBJ2-3, the V gene TRBV6-2 or TRBV6-3, with D perhaps TRBD2 (6 bases). V dropped 2 bases and J dropped 10 bases, with 10 bases sitting between them. The CDR3 consists of 12 residues. CDR1 and CDR2 from the germline V gene are MNHEY and SVGEGT. The CDR3: CASSYGAGSQYF. In DNA form, the CDR3 reads TGTGCCAGCAGTTACGGTGCGGGGTCGCAGTATTTT.

The CDR3 nucleotides are TGTGCCAGCAGTTACGAAGGGTTAAGGGCAGATACGCAGTATTTT. Translating gives CASSYEGLRADTQYF. The chain couples TRBV6-2 or TRBV6-3 to TRBJ2-3; D is unclear. Deletions cut 2 bases from V and 4 bases from J, with 13 bases between. CDR3 length equals 15 residues. The germline V gene encodes CDR1 MNHEY and CDR2 SVGEGT.

This clonotype occurred once. V is TRBV5-6 and J is TRBJ1-1; D unclear. The CDR3 sequence is 12 residues long. Germline CDR1 is SGHDT and CDR2 is YYEEEE. The V end lost 4 bases, the J end lost 10 bases, and 14 bases lay between the germline ends. The CDR3 sequence is CASSLSTVRAFF. CDR3 in DNA: TGTGCCAGCAGCCTGAGTACAGTACGAGCTTTCTTT.

This chain's CDR3 is CASSLEYGRHNEQFF. The CDR3 DNA reads TGTGCCAGCAGCTTAGAATACGGGAGACACAATGAGCAGTTCTTC. V and J are TRBV7-2 and TRBJ2-1; D perhaps matches TRBD2 (6 bases). V lost 1 base, J lost 5 bases, and 12 bases lay in between. The length of the CDR3 is 15 residues. Looked up from germline, CDR1 is SGHTA and CDR2 is FQGNSA.

This clonotype was seen once. The V gene is TRBV12-3 or TRBV12-4, the J gene TRBJ2-3; either TRBD1 or TRBD2 may supply D (6 bases each). V was pared by 5 bases and J by 1 base, with 31 bases between. The CDR3 is made up of 21 amino acids. Here the CDR3 DNA reads TGTGCCAGCAGTCCCCACCCAGGGGCCCTCGGCGGGACTTCGGGCACAGATACGCAGTATTTT. Its translation: CASSPHPGALGGTSGTDTQYF.

The chain uses TRBV30 and TRBJ1-1; TRBD1 aligns across 8 bases. The V gene's germline CDR1 is GTSNPN and CDR2 SVGIG (reference sequence). After removal of 3 bases from V and 3 bases from J, the junction contained 3 bases not matched to a gene. This CDR3 is 13 amino acids long. In nucleotides, the CDR3 is TGTGCCTGGAGGGCGACAGGGGACACTGAAGCTTTCTTT. Protein product: CAWRATGDTEAFF.